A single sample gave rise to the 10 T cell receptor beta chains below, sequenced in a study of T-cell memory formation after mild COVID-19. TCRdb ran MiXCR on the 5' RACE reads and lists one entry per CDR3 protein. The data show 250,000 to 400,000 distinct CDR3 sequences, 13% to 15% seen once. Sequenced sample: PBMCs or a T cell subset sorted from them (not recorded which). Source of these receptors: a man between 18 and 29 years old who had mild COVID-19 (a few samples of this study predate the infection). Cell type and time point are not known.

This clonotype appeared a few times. Here the CDR3 DNA reads TGTGCCAGTAAGGGCGAAGGAGAACAGCCCCAGCATTTT. Its translation: CASKGEGEQPQHF. V usage is TRBV19 and J usage is TRBJ1-5; D remains ambiguous. Germline V gene sequence: CDR1 LNHDA, CDR2 SQIVND (reference sequence). V shed 7 bases and J shed 7 bases, with 14 bases lying between them. The CDR3 loop spans 13 amino acids.

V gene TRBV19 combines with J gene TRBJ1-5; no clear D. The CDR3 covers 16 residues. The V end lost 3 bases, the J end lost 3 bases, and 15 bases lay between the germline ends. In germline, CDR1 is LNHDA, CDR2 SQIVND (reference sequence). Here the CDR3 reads CASSISTTAPNQPQHF. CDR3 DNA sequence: TGTGCCAGTAGTATTTCCACAACAGCCCCCAATCAGCCCCAGCATTTT. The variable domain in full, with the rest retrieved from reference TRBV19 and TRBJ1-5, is DGGITQSPKYLFRKEGQNVTLSCEQNLNHDAMYWYRQDPGQGLRLIYYSQIVNDFQKGDIAEGYSVSREKKESFPLTVTSAQKNPTAFYLCASSISTTAPNQPQHFGDGTRLSIL.

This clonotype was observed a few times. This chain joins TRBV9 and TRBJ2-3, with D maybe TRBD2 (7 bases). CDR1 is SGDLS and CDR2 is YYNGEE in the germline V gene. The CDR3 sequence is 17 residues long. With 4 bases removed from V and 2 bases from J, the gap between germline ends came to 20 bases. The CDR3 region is CASSPHQRGGPTDTQYF. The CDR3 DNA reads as TGTGCCAGCAGCCCTCACCAGAGGGGGGGGCCCACAGATACGCAGTATTTT.

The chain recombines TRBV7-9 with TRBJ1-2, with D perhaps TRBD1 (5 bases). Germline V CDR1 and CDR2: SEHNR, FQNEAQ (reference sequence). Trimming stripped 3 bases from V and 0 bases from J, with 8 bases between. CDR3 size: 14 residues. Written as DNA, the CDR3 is TGTGCCAGCAGCTTTCAGGGATCTAACTATGGCTACACCTTC. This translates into CASSFQGSNYGYTF. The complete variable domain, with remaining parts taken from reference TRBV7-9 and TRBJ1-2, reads DTGVSQNPRHKITKRGQNVTFRCDPISEHNRLYWYRQTLGQGPEFLTYFQNEAQLEKSRLLSDRFSAERPKGSFSTLEIQRTEQGDSAMYLCASSFQGSNYGYTFGSGTRLTVV.

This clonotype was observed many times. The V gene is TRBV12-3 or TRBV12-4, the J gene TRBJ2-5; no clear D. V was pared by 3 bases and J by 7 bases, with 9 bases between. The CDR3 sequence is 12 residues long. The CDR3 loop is CASSFWEGTQYF. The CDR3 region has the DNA TGTGCCAGCAGTTTCTGGGAAGGGACCCAGTACTTC.

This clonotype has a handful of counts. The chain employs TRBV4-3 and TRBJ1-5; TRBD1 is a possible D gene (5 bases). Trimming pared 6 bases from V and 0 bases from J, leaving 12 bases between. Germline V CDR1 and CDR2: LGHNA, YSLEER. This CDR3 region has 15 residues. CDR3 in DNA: TGCGCCAGCAGTCCGACAGCTTATAGCAATCAGCCCCAGCATTTT. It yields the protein CASSPTAYSNQPQHF.

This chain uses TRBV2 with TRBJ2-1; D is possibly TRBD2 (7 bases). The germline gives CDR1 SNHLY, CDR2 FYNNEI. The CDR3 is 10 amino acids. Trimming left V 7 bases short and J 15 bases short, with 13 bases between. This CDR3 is CASKRGGSFF. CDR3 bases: TGTGCCAGCAAAAGGGGGGGGTCGTTCTTC.

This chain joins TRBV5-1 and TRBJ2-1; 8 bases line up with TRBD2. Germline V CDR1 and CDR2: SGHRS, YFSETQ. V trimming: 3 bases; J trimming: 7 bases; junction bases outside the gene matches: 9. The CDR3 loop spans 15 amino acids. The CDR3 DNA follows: TGCGCCAGCAGCTACGAGCGGGGGCCCAATAATGAGCAGTTCTTC. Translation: CASSYERGPNNEQFF.

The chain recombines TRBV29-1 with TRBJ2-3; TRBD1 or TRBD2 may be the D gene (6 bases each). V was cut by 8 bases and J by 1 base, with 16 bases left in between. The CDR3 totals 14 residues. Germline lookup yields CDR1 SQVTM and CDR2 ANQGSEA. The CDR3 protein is CSRYRGPGTDTQYF. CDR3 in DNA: TGCAGCCGCTACCGGGGGCCGGGCACAGATACGCAGTATTTT.

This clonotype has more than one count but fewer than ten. In nucleotides, the CDR3 is TGCGCCAGCAGTCATAGGACAGGGGAAGTTTCCCAGTACTTC. This translates into CASSHRTGEVSQYF. The rearrangement links TRBV23-1 to TRBJ2-5; TRBD1 agrees at 9 bases. TRBV23-1 falls under the ORF class, with uncertain function. V lost 3 bases and J lost 9; bases outside the gene matches: 8. The CDR3 runs 14 residues.